This T cell receptor (beta chain) derives from a study of blood T cell repertoires in COVID-19. Study-level background: The United States, Italy and Spain provided the acute and convalescent COVID-19 samples. PBMCs, B-cell-depleted T cells, or T cells were the source of the cDNA or gDNA that made up the material.

The J segment lost 6 bases and the V segment lost 5 bases, leaving 10 bases of the junction unmatched. The CDR3 spans 15 residues. Per the germline V gene, CDR1 is LNHDA and CDR2 is SQIVND (reference sequence). Original processing notes: How many nucleated cells were present was estimated from reference gene primer amplification. Produced via immunoSEQ multiplex PCR; TCRdb's table is partial and in-frame only. The DNA gave D and trimming, while V, J and clone size come from that table. The data hold around 500,000 clones, with approximately 85% observed a single time. The chain is built from TRBV19 and TRBJ1-1; 9 nucleotides line up with TRBD1. The sequence was collected from a human donor in a cohort sampled during active COVID-19. Material: peripheral blood. The CDR3, as DNA: TGTGCCAGTAGTCCTCCTGGACAGGGGAAGGCTGAAGCTTTCTTT. Translating it yields CASSPPGQGKAEAFF.